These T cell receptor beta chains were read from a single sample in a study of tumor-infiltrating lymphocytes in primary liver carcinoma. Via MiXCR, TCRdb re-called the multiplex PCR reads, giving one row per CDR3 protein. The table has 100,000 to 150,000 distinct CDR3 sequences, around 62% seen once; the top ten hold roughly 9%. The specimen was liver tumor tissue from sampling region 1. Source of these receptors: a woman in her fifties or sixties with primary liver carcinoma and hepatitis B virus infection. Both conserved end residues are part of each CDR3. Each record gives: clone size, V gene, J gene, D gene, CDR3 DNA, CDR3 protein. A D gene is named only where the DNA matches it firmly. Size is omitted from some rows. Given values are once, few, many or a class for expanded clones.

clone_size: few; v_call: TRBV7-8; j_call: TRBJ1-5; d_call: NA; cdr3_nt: TGTGCCAGCAGCATAGCAACAGGGTTGGGGCAGCCCCAGCATTTT; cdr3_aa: CASSIATGLGQPQHF
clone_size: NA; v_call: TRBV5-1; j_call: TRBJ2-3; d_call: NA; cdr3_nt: TGCGCCAGCCGTCCTGGGGGCGGGAGCGTCACAGATACGCAGTATTTT; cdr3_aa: CASRPGGGSVTDTQYF
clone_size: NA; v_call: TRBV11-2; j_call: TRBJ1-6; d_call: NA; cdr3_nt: TGTGCCAGAAGCTTAGTGGGGGATTCACCCCTCCACTTT; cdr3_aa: CARSLVGDSPLHF
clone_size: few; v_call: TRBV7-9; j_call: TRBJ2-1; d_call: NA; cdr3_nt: TGTGCCAGCAGCTTAGCCGGGCGGATGCCCTTCTACAATGAGCAGTTCTTC; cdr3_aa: CASSLAGRMPFYNEQFF
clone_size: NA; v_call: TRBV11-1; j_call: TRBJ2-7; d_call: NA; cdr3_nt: TGTGTCAGCAGCTTAGACGGGGACACTCGCTACGGGCAGTACTTC; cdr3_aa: CVSSLDGDTRYGQYF
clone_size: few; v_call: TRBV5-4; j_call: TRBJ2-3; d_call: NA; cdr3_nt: TGTGCCAGCAGCTTGGCCTTAGGAGGGACAGATACGCAGTATTTT; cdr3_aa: CASSLALGGTDTQYF
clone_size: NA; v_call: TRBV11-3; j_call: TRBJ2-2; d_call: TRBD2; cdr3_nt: TGTGCCAGTAGCGGGAGGACAGTGTCCGGGGAGCTGCTTTTT; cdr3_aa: CASSGRTVSGELLF
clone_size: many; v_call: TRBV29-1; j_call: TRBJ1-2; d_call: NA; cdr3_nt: TGCAGCGTTGAAGATCCCCGGGACCGGCTTGGCTACACCTTC; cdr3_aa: CSVEDPRDRLGYTF
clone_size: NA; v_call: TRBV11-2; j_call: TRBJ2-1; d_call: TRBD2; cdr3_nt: TGTGCCAGCAGCTTAGAGTGGGCTAGCGGCAAACCACGGGACGATGAGCAGCTCTTC; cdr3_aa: CASSLEWASGKPRDDEQLF
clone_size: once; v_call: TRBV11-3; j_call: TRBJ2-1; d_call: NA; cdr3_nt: TGTGCCAGCAGCCTAGGCCTACAACTTTACGATGAGCAGTTCTTC; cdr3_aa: CASSLGLQLYDEQFF
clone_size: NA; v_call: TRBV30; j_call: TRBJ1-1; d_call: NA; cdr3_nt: TGTGCCAGATCCGACGCAACAGGGTGTTTCTTT; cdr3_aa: CARSDATGCFF
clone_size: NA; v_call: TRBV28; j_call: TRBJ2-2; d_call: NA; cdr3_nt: TGTGACAGCACCCCGAGCTACGGGGAGCTGTTTTTT; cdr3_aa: CDSTPSYGELFF
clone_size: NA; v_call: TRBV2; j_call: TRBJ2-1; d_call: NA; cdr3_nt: TGTGACAGCACGGGCTACAATGAGCAGTTCTTC; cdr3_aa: CDSTGYNEQFF
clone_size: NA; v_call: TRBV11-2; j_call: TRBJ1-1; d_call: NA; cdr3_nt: TGTGCCAGCAGCTTAGGATCAGGTAGGGTCCGAGGACCATTGAACACTGAAGCTTTCTTT; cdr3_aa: CASSLGSGRVRGPLNTEAFF